This entry lists 8 T cell receptor beta chains sequenced from one sample in a study of post-analysis software for immune sequencing data. Unique molecular identifiers were carried by the TCR beta cDNA libraries. Using its own MiXCR run on the PCR reads, TCRdb lists one record per CDR3 protein. This sample yields around 160,000 distinct CDR3 sequences, of which around 36% are seen a single time; about 26% belongs to the top ten. Sequences were derived from blood, sampled after autologous hematopoietic stem cell transplantation. These receptors came from a girl aged 5-17 years with multiple sclerosis.

The V and J genes are TRBV25-1 and TRBJ1-5, with a weak D call TRBD1 (5 bases). Germline V gene lookup returns CDR1 MGHDK and CDR2 SYGVNS. V gave up 1 base and J gave up 2 bases, with 12 bases separating them. CDR3 length: 16 amino acids. The CDR3 region has the DNA TGTGCCAGCAGTGAATCGGGACTGGGGGGCAATCAGCCCCAGCATTTT. This codes for CASSESGLGGNQPQHF. The full variable domain, completed using reference TRBV25-1 and TRBJ1-5, is EADIYQTPRYLVIGTGKKITLECSQTMGHDKMYWYQQDPGMELHLIHYSYGVNSTEKGDLSSESTVSRIRTEHFPLTLESARPSHTSQYLCASSESGLGGNQPQHFGDGTRLSIL.

This clonotype occurred many times. The V call is TRBV20-1, the J call TRBJ2-7, with 8 bases aligning to TRBD1. Per the germline V gene, CDR1 is DFQATT and CDR2 is SNEGSKA (reference sequence). CDR3 length: 15 residues. The J segment lost 7 bases and the V segment lost 6 bases, leaving 17 bases of the junction unmatched. CDR3 amino acids: CSAENRQGSPGEQYF. The DNA of the CDR3 is TGCAGTGCCGAGAATCGACAGGGGTCCCCGGGGGAGCAGTACTTC.

The V call is TRBV18, the J call TRBJ2-7; D might be TRBD1 or TRBD2, each matching 5 bases. The CDR3 runs to 14 residues. The germline V gene encodes CDR1 KGHSH and CDR2 LQKENI. V shed 10 bases and J shed 2 bases, with 18 bases lying between them. Written as DNA, the CDR3 is TGTGCCACCAGCTTGGGGGAGAACCCCTACGAGCAGTACTTC. This gives the protein CATSLGENPYEQYF.

This clonotype came up a few times. The chain has TRBV29-1 and TRBJ2-1; TRBD2 matches 8 bases. In germline, CDR1 is SQVTM, CDR2 ANQGSEA. Trimming at V came to 4 bases and at J to 12 bases, leaving 8 bases not matched to a gene. This CDR3 is built from 12 residues. In nucleotides, the CDR3 is TGCAGCGTTGGACGGGAGGGCTCGGGGCAGTTCTTC. It codes for CSVGREGSGQFF.

V is TRBV6-2 or TRBV6-3 and J is TRBJ1-1; unclear D gene. The germline V gene encodes CDR1 MNHEY and CDR2 SVGEGT. The ends were cut back, 10 bases at V and 7 bases at J, with 10 bases in the middle. The CDR3 totals 10 residues. The CDR3 DNA follows: TGTGCCAACCCGGACGATGAAGCTTTCTTT. Amino acid sequence: CANPDDEAFF.

This clonotype occurred many times. Here the CDR3 DNA reads TGCGCCAGCAGCCCGGAGTGGGGAACCAAGGAGACCCAGTACTTC. This codes for CASSPEWGTKETQYF. The V call is TRBV4-3, the J call TRBJ2-5; D remains unclear. The CDR3 sequence is 15 residues long. Germline-derived CDR1 and CDR2 are LGHNA and YSLEER. Trimming removed 4 bases from V and 5 bases from J, with 17 bases in between.

This chain links TRBV29-1 with TRBJ1-1, with D perhaps matching TRBD1 (6 bases). Germline V CDR1 and CDR2: SQVTM, ANQGSEA. The V gene lost 1 base and the J gene lost 9 bases, with 9 bases spanning the gap. This CDR3 comprises 11 residues. This CDR3 reads CSVEAGTQAFF. The CDR3 nucleotides read TGCAGCGTTGAAGCGGGGACACAAGCTTTCTTT.

This clonotype was counted a few times. V gene TRBV5-4 combines with J gene TRBJ1-2; weak D call: TRBD1 (5 bases). Germline V gene lookup returns CDR1 SGHNT and CDR2 YYREEE (reference sequence). V was pared by 0 bases and J by 4 bases, with 10 bases between. This CDR3 contains 14 residues. The DNA of the CDR3 is TGTGCCAGCAGCTTGGGACAGTCTCGCTATGGCTACACCTTC. Translated, it gives CASSLGQSRYGYTF.